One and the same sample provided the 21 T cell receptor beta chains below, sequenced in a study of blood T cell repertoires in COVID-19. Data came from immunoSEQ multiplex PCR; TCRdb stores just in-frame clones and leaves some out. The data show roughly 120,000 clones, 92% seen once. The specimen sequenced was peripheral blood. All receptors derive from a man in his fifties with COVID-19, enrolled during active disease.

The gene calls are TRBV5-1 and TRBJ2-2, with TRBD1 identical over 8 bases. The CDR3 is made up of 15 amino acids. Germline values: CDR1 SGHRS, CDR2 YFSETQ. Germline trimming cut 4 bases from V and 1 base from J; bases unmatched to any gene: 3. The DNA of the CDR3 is TGCGCCAGCAGCAGCGGACAGGGGAACACCGGGGAGCTGTTTTTT. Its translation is CASSSGQGNTGELFF. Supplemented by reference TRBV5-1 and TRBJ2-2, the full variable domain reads KAGVTQTPRYLIKTRGQQVTLSCSPISGHRSVSWYQQTPGQGLQFLFEYFSETQRNKGNFPGRFSGRQFSNSRSEMNVSTLELGDSALYLCASSSGQGNTGELFFGEGSRLTVL.

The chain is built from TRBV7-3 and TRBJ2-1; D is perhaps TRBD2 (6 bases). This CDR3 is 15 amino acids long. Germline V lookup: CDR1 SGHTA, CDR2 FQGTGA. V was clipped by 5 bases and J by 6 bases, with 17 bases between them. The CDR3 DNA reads TGTGCCAGCAGCCCCTCGGGACTGCCGGGCAATGAGCAGTTCTTC. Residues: CASSPSGLPGNEQFF. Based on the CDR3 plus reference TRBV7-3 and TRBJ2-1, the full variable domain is GAGVSQTPSNKVTEKGKYVELRCDPISGHTALYWYRQSLGQGPEFLIYFQGTGAADDSGLPNDRFFAVRPEGSVSTLKIQRTERGDSAVYLCASSPSGLPGNEQFFGPGTRLTVL.

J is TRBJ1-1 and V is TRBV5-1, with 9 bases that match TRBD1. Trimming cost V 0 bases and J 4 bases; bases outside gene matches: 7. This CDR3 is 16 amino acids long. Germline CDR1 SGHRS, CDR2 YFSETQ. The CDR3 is CASSLVRDRDATEAFF. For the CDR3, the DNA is TGCGCCAGCAGCTTGGTAAGGGACAGGGACGCCACTGAAGCTTTCTTT.

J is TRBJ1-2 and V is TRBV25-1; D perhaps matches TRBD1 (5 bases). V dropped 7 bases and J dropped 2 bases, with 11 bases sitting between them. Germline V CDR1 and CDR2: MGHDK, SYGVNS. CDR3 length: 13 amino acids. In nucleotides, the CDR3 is TGTGCCAGCACGAGGGGAGGGAACTATGGCTACACCTTC. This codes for CASTRGGNYGYTF.

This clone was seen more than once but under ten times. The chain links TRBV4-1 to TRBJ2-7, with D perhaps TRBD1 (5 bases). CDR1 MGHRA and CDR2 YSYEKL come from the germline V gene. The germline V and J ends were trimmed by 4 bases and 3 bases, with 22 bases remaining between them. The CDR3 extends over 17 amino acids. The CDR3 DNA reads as TGCGCCAGCAGCCTCCTAATGGGTGCAGGGATGGGCTACGAGCAGTACTTC. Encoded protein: CASSLLMGAGMGYEQYF.

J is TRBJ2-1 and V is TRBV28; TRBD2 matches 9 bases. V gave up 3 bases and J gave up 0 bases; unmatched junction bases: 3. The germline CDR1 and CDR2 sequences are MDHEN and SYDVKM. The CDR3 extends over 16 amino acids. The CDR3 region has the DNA TGTGCCAGCAGTTTGCTTAGCGGGAGCTCCTACAATGAGCAGTTCTTC. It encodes CASSLLSGSSYNEQFF.

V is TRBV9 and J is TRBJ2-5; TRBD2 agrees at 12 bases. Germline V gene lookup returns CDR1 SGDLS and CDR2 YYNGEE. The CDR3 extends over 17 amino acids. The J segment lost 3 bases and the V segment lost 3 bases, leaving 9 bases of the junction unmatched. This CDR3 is CASSARPGLAGKETQYF. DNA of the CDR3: TGTGCCAGCAGCGCCAGACCCGGACTAGCGGGAAAAGAGACCCAGTACTTC.

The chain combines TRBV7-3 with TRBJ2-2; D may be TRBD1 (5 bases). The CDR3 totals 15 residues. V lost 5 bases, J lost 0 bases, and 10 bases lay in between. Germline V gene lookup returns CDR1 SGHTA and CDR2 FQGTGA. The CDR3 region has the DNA TGTGCCAGCAGCCTCCAGGGTCCGAACACCGGGGAGCTGTTTTTT. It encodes CASSLQGPNTGELFF.

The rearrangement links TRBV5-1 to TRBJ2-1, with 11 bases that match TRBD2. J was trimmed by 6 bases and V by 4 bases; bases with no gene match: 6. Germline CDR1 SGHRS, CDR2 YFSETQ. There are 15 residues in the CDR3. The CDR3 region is CASSLTSGSPNEQFF. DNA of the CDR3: TGCGCCAGCAGCCTCACTAGCGGGAGCCCCAATGAGCAGTTCTTC. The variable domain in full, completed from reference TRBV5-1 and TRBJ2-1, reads KAGVTQTPRYLIKTRGQQVTLSCSPISGHRSVSWYQQTPGQGLQFLFEYFSETQRNKGNFPGRFSGRQFSNSRSEMNVSTLELGDSALYLCASSLTSGSPNEQFFGPGTRLTVL.

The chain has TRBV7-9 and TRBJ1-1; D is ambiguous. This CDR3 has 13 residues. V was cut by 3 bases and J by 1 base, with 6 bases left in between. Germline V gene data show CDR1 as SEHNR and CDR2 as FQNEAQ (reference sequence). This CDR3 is CASSFRENTEAFF. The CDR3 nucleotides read TGTGCCAGCAGCTTTCGGGAGAACACTGAAGCTTTCTTT.

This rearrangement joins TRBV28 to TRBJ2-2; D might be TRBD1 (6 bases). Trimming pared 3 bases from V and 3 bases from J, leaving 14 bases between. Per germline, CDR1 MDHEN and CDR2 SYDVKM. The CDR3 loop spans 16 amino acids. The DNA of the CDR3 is TGTGCCAGCAGTTTCGAGGCTGGACAGTACACCGGGGAGCTGTTTTTT. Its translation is CASSFEAGQYTGELFF.

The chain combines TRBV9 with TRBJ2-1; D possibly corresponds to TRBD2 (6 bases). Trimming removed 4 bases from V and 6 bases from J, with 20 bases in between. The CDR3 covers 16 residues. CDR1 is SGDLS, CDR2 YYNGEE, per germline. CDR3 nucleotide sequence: TGTGCCAGCAGCACGACCTATAGGGCCGGGAGCAATGAGCAGTTCTTC. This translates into CASSTTYRAGSNEQFF.

The CDR3 DNA reads TGTGCCATCAGTGGGTCGGGGGGAACTGGAAACACCATATATTTT. The encoded protein is CAISGSGGTGNTIYF. The gene calls are TRBV10-3 and TRBJ1-3; maybe TRBD1 (5 bases). Germline CDR1 and CDR2: ENHRY and SYGVKD. V was pared by 4 bases and J by 2 bases, with 12 bases between. CDR3 length: 15 amino acids.

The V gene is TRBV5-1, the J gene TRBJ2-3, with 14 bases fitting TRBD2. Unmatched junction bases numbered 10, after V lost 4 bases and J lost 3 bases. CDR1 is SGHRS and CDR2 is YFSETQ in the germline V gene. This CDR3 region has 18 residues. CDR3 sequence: CASSLGLAGGVGTDTQYF. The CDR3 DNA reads TGCGCCAGCAGCCTAGGACTAGCGGGAGGCGTCGGTACAGATACGCAGTATTTT. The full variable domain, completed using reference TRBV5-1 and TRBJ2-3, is KAGVTQTPRYLIKTRGQQVTLSCSPISGHRSVSWYQQTPGQGLQFLFEYFSETQRNKGNFPGRFSGRQFSNSRSEMNVSTLELGDSALYLCASSLGLAGGVGTDTQYFGPGTRLTVL.

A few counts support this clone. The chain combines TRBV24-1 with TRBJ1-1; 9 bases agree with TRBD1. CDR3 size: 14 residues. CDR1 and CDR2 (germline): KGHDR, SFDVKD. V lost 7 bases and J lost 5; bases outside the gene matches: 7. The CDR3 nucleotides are TGTGCCACCAGCCCGGGACAGGGAGGGACTGAAGCTTTCTTT. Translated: CATSPGQGGTEAFF.

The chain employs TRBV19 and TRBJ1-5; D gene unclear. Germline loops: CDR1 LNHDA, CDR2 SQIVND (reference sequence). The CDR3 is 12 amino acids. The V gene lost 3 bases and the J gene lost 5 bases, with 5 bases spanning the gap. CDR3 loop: CASSMAYQPQHF. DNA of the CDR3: TGTGCCAGTAGTATGGCCTATCAGCCCCAGCATTTT.

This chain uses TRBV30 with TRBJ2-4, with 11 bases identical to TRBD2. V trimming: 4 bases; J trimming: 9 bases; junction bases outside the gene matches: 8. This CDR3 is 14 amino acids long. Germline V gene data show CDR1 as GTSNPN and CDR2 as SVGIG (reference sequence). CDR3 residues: CAWTDSGRAGIQYF. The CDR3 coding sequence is TGTGCCTGGACGGATAGCGGGAGGGCCGGCATTCAGTACTTC.

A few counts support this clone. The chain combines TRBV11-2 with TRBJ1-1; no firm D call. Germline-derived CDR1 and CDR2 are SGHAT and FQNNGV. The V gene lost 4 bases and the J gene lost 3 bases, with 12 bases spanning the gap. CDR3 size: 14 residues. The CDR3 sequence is CASSSPLGYTEAFF. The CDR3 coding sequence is TGTGCCAGCAGCTCACCACTAGGGTACACTGAAGCTTTCTTT. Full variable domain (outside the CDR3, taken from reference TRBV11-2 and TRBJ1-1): EAGVAQSPRYKIIEKRQSVAFWCNPISGHATLYWYQQILGQGPKLLIQFQNNGVVDDSQLPKDRFSAERLKGVDSTLKIQPAKLEDSAVYLCASSSPLGYTEAFFGQGTRLTVV.

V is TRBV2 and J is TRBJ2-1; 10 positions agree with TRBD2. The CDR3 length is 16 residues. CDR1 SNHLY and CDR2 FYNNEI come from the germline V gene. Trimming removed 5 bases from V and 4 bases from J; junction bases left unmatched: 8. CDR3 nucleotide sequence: TGTGCCAGCAGTAGGGGGACTAGCGCCCTATACAATGAGCAGTTCTTC. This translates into CASSRGTSALYNEQFF.

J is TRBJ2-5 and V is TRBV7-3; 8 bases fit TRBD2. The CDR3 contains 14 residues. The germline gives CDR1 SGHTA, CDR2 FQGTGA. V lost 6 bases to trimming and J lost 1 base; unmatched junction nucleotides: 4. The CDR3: CASRSTSGQETQYF. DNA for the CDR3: TGTGCCAGCAGGTCCACTAGCGGCCAAGAGACCCAGTACTTC.

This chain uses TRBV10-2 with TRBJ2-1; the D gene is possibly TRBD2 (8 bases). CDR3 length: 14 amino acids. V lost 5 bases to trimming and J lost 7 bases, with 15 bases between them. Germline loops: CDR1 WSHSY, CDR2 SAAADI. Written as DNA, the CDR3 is TGCGCCAGCAGTAGGTTAGCGGGACAGAATGAGCAGTTCTTC. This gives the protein CASSRLAGQNEQFF.